These 18 T cell receptor beta chains came from one sample sequenced in a study of shared clonotypes between healthy human individuals. Only in-frame clones appear in the TCRdb table, and some are missing; sequencing was by immunoSEQ multiplex PCR. The repertoire holds about 650,000 clones, with nearly 97% as singletons. Terminally differentiated effector memory CD45RA+ cells were excluded by CCR7 positive selection of CD45RO-negative cells. Sequencing input: naive CD8+ T cells sorted from blood. These receptors were collected from a woman aged 30 to 39 in good health.

The rearrangement joins TRBV6-6 to TRBJ2-5; weak D call: TRBD1 (6 bases). Germline V gives CDR1 MNHNY, CDR2 SVGAGI (reference sequence). Trimming left V 6 bases short and J 2 bases short, with 13 bases between. CDR3 length equals 14 residues. The CDR3 bases are TGTGCCAGCAGCCTTACAGGGTTTCAAGAGACCCAGTACTTC. Its translation is CASSLTGFQETQYF.

The genes are TRBV19 and TRBJ1-4; the match to TRBD1 covers 7 bases. V gave up 5 bases and J gave up 6 bases; unmatched junction bases: 9. Germline V gene sequence: CDR1 LNHDA, CDR2 SQIVND (reference sequence). The length of the CDR3 is 15 residues. The CDR3 sequence: CASSSTGNRDEKLFF. The CDR3 nucleotides read TGTGCCAGTAGTTCGACAGGGAATCGGGATGAAAAACTGTTTTTT.

The V call is TRBV19, the J call TRBJ2-4; 10 bases agree with TRBD2. Germline trimming cut 5 bases from V and 2 bases from J; bases unmatched to any gene: 6. Germline V gives CDR1 LNHDA, CDR2 SQIVND (reference sequence). This CDR3 has 16 amino acids. CDR3 DNA sequence: TGTGCCAGTAGTTTGGGGACTAGCGTGCCCAAAAACATTCAGTACTTC. Amino acid sequence: CASSLGTSVPKNIQYF.

The gene calls are TRBV7-2 and TRBJ2-5; 8 nucleotides match TRBD2. This CDR3 contains 16 residues. The ends lost 2 bases at V and 4 bases at J; junction bases unmatched: 9. Germline V gene sequence: CDR1 SGHTA, CDR2 FQGNSA. The CDR3 DNA is TGTGCCAGCAGCTTAAGTGGAGGCGGGAGGAGAGAGACCCAGTACTTC. It encodes CASSLSGGGRRETQYF. The entire variable domain, with the rest obtained from reference TRBV7-2 and TRBJ2-5, is as follows: GAGVSQSPSNKVTEKGKDVELRCDPISGHTALYWYRQSLGQGLEFLIYFQGNSAPDKSGLPSDRFSAERTGGSVSTLTIQRTQQEDSAVYLCASSLSGGGRRETQYFGPGTRLLVL.

The J gene is TRBJ2-1, the V gene TRBV19; 13 bases are a match to TRBD2. Germline V CDR1 and CDR2: LNHDA, SQIVND (reference sequence). CDR3 length: 15 amino acids. V trimming: 4 bases; J trimming: 7 bases; junction bases outside the gene matches: 4. The CDR3 DNA reads TGTGCCAGTAGTAGACTAGCGGGAGGACGGAATGAGCAGTTCTTC. It specifies CASSRLAGGRNEQFF.

The V call is TRBV5-4, the J call TRBJ2-1; D is tentatively TRBD1 or TRBD2 (7 bases each). V was cut by 2 bases and J by 8 bases, with 11 bases left in between. The length of the CDR3 is 13 residues. From germline, CDR1 is SGHNT and CDR2 YYREEE (reference sequence). The CDR3 DNA sequence: TGTGCCAGCAGCTTCGCAGGGGGGGATGAGCAGTTCTTC. Translated, it gives CASSFAGGDEQFF.

The chain has TRBV28 and TRBJ2-7, with 9 nucleotides matching TRBD1. This CDR3 region has 13 residues. Germline CDR1 reads MDHEN; CDR2 reads SYDVKM. J lost 3 bases, V lost 6 bases, and 3 bases had no gene match. The CDR3 spells CASRETGGYEQYF. CDR3 bases: TGTGCCAGCAGAGAGACAGGGGGCTACGAGCAGTACTTC.

The CDR3 sequence is CASSILAGQPNEQFF. As DNA, the CDR3 is TGTGCCAGCAGCATCCTAGCGGGGCAGCCCAATGAGCAGTTCTTC. V is TRBV5-4 and J is TRBJ2-1; the match to TRBD2 covers 9 bases. Per germline, CDR1 SGHNT and CDR2 YYREEE (reference sequence). The V segment lost 4 bases and the J segment 6 bases; nucleotides outside the gene matches: 8. This CDR3 region has 15 residues.

V is TRBV27 and J is TRBJ2-2; 9 positions match TRBD1. Germline loops: CDR1 MNHEY, CDR2 SMNVEV (reference sequence). CDR3 length: 16 amino acids. V shed 5 bases and J 4 bases; nucleotides not matched to a gene: 8. In DNA, the CDR3 is TGTGCCAGCAGTGTTCACAGGGGGCGGAGCACCGGGGAGCTGTTTTTT. Translated: CASSVHRGRSTGELFF.

This clone was counted a single time. The rearrangement uses TRBV28 and TRBJ2-5, with 9 bases aligning to TRBD1. Germline assignment: CDR1 MDHEN and CDR2 SYDVKM. V lost 6 bases to trimming and J lost 2 bases; unmatched junction nucleotides: 10. The CDR3 has 16 amino acids. As DNA, the CDR3 is TGTGCCAGCAGAACCCGGCGGGACAGGGAACAAGAGACCCAGTACTTC. Encoded protein: CASRTRRDREQETQYF.

V is TRBV5-8 and J is TRBJ1-2; no clear D gene. The length of the CDR3 is 14 residues. Germline V CDR1 and CDR2: SGHTS, YDEGEE. Trimming removed 0 bases from V and 8 bases from J, with 14 bases in between. CDR3 loop: CASSLGQEAGGYTF. The CDR3 nucleotides are TGTGCCAGCAGCTTGGGGCAGGAGGCGGGGGGCTACACCTTC.

This chain links TRBV19 with TRBJ2-2, with 8 bases identical to TRBD1. The length of the CDR3 is 16 residues. The junction had 6 bases not matched to a gene; V was cut back by 3 bases and J by 3 bases. Germline V CDR1 and CDR2: LNHDA, SQIVND (reference sequence). The CDR3 spells CASSMLGQGDTGELFF. CDR3 bases: TGTGCCAGTAGTATGCTCGGACAGGGCGACACCGGGGAGCTGTTTTTT. Full variable domain (rest looked up from reference TRBV19 and TRBJ2-2): DGGITQSPKYLFRKEGQNVTLSCEQNLNHDAMYWYRQDPGQGLRLIYYSQIVNDFQKGDIAEGYSVSREKKESFPLTVTSAQKNPTAFYLCASSMLGQGDTGELFFGEGSRLTVL.

The chain carries TRBV29-1 and TRBJ2-7; no definite D call. This CDR3 spans 12 amino acids. Germline values: CDR1 SQVTM, CDR2 ANQGSEA. The ends were cut back, 0 bases at V and 3 bases at J, with 6 bases in the middle. The DNA for the CDR3 is TGCAGCGTTGAAGATGATGGCTACGAGCAGTACTTC. As protein: CSVEDDGYEQYF.

The chain combines TRBV5-1 with TRBJ2-5; D perhaps matches TRBD2 (6 bases). This CDR3 region has 14 residues. Germline CDR1 SGHRS, CDR2 YFSETQ. Trimming pared 4 bases from V and 1 base from J, leaving 11 bases between. The CDR3 spells CASSRTTSQETQYF. The CDR3, as DNA: TGCGCCAGCAGCAGGACTACCTCCCAAGAGACCCAGTACTTC. Looking up the rest from reference TRBV5-1 and TRBJ2-5 gives the full variable domain: KAGVTQTPRYLIKTRGQQVTLSCSPISGHRSVSWYQQTPGQGLQFLFEYFSETQRNKGNFPGRFSGRQFSNSRSEMNVSTLELGDSALYLCASSRTTSQETQYFGPGTRLLVL.

The V call is TRBV27, the J call TRBJ1-5, with TRBD1 matching 7 bases. Germline CDR1 is MNHEY and CDR2 is SMNVEV (reference sequence). The CDR3 is 14 residues long. The V gene end was trimmed by 4 bases and the J gene end by 5 bases; junction bases not matched to a gene: 5. CDR3 in amino acids: CASSSTGFYQPQHF. CDR3 sequence (DNA): TGTGCCAGCAGTTCGACAGGGTTCTATCAGCCCCAGCATTTT.

This chain connects TRBV6-5 to TRBJ2-3; D ambiguous. CDR1 and CDR2 (germline): MNHEY, SVGAGI. V was trimmed by 1 base and J by 6 bases, leaving 8 bases between them. The CDR3 has 13 amino acids. CDR3 protein: CASSYYELDTQYF. The CDR3 coding sequence is TGTGCCAGCAGTTACTACGAGTTGGATACGCAGTATTTT.

J is TRBJ2-3 and V is TRBV7-9; TRBD2 matches at 9 bases. J gave up 2 bases and V 1 base, and 10 bases lay outside the gene matches. Germline V gives CDR1 SEHNR, CDR2 FQNEAQ (reference sequence). The CDR3 has 18 residues. The CDR3 here is CASSLGVGAGGPTDTQYF. DNA of the CDR3: TGTGCCAGCAGCTTAGGCGTCGGAGCGGGGGGCCCCACAGATACGCAGTATTTT.

This clone was counted a few times. The CDR3 sequence: CASIRAGVNTEAFF. CDR3 in DNA: TGTGCCAGCATCCGAGCGGGAGTGAACACTGAAGCTTTCTTT. The chain links TRBV11-2 to TRBJ1-1; D ambiguous. Germline V gives CDR1 SGHAT, CDR2 FQNNGV. The CDR3 has 14 amino acids. The germline V and J ends were trimmed by 7 bases and 0 bases, with 12 bases remaining between them.